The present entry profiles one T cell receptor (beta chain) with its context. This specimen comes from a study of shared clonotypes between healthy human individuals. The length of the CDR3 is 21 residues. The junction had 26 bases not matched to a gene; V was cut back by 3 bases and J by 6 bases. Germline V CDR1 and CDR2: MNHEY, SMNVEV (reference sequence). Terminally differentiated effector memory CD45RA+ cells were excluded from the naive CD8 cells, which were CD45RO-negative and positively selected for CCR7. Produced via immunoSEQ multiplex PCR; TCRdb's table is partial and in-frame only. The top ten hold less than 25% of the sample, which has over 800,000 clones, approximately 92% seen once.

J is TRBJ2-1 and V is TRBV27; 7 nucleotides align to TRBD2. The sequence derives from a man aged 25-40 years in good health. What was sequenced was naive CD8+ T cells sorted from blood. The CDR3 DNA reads TGTGCCAGCAGTTTTTTTCCCCTGACTAGCTTCCGTGACTCGGCTACCAATGAGCAGTTCTTC. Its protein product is CASSFFPLTSFRDSATNEQFF.